This entry features one T cell receptor beta chain sequence. Its matching antigen is unknown. Libraries were prepared by immunoSEQ multiplex PCR; TCRdb keeps only in-frame clonotypes and omits some of them. The table lists nearly 110,000 clones, 75% to 90% of them singletons. Germline CDR1 reads SGHRS; CDR2 reads YFSETQ. The CDR3 is 13 amino acids. Trimming removed 0 bases at V and 4 bases at J, with 7 bases between. The data belong to a study of T cell responses to AZD1222 COVID-19 vaccine. General study findings and limits: Receipt of two AZD1222 doses was followed by a rise in Spike-specific TCR breadth and depth. Repertoires were collected only later (after the peak T cell response had occurred). Nearly half of spike-specific TCRs reportedly target unmutated variant regions. The donor group comprised mostly white British people and more females; the analysis possibly underestimated clonal diversity.

The V call is TRBV5-1, the J call TRBJ1-2; D not resolved. Here the sequenced sample was peripheral blood, taken on day 0 of AZD1222 vaccination. This clonotype was sampled from an adult in good health. The CDR3 coding sequence is TGCGCCAGCAGCTTGGAGAGTACCTATGGCTACACCTTC. Protein product: CASSLESTYGYTF. Full variable domain (missing parts from reference TRBV5-1 and TRBJ1-2): KAGVTQTPRYLIKTRGQQVTLSCSPISGHRSVSWYQQTPGQGLQFLFEYFSETQRNKGNFPGRFSGRQFSNSRSEMNVSTLELGDSALYLCASSLESTYGYTFGSGTRLTVV.